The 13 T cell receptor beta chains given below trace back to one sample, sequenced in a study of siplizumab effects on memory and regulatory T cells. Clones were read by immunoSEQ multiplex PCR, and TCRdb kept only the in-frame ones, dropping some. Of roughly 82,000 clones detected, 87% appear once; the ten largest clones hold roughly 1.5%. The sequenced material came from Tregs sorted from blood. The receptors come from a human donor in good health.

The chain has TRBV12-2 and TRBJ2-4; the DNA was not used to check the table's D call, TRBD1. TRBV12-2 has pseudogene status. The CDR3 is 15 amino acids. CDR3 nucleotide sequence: TGTGCAAGTCGCTTAGAGAGACAGGAACGAAACATTCAGTACTTC. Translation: CASRLERQERNIQYF.

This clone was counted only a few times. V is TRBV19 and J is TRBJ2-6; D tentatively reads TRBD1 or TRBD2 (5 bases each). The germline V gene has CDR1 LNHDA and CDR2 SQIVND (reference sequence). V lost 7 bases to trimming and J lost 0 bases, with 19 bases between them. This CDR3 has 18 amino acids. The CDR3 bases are TGTGCCAGTACCGCCTCACCCTCAGGGACCTCTGGGGCCAACGTCCTGACTTTC. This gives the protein CASTASPSGTSGANVLTF.

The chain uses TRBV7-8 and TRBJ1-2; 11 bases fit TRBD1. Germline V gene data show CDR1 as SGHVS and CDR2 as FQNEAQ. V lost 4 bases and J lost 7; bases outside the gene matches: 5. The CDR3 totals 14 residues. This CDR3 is CASSSGTGGSGYTF. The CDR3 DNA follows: TGTGCCAGCAGCTCCGGGACAGGGGGTAGTGGCTACACCTTC.

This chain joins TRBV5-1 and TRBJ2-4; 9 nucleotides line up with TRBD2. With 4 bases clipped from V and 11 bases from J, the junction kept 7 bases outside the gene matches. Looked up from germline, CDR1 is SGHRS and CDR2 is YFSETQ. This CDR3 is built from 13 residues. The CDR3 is CASSTGTSRLQYF. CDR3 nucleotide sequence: TGCGCCAGCAGCACCGGGACTAGCAGGCTTCAGTACTTC.

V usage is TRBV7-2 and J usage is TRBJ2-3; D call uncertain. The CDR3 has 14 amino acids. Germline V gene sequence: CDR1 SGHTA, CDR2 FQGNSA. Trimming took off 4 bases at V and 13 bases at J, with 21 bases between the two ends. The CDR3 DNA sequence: TGTGCCAGCAGCTCTCGTCTACCCTCGGCACGGAAGTATTTT. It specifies CASSSRLPSARKYF. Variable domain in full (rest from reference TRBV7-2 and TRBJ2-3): GAGVSQSPSNKVTEKGKDVELRCDPISGHTALYWYRQSLGQGLEFLIYFQGNSAPDKSGLPSDRFSAERTGGSVSTLTIQRTQQEDSAVYLCASSSRLPSARKYFGPGTRLTVL.

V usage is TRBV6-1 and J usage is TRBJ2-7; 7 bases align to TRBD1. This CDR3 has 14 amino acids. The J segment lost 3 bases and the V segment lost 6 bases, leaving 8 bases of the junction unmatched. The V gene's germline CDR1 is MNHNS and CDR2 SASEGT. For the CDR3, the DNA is TGTGCCAGCAGCTTACAGGGGAATTTCTACGAGCAGTACTTC. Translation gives CASSLQGNFYEQYF.

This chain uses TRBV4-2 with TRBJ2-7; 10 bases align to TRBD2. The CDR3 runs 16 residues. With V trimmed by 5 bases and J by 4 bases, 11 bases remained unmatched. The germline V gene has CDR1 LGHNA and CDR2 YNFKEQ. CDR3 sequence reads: CASSDPRSGGSYEQYF. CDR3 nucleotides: TGTGCCAGCAGCGATCCTCGTAGCGGGGGGAGTTACGAGCAGTACTTC.

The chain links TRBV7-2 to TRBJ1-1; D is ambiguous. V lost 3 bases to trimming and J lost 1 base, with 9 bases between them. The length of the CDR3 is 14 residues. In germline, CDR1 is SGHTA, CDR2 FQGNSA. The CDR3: CASSFRRWNTEAFF. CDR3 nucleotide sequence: TGTGCCAGCAGCTTCCGAAGGTGGAACACTGAAGCTTTCTTT. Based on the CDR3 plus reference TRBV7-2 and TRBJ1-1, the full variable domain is GAGVSQSPSNKVTEKGKDVELRCDPISGHTALYWYRQSLGQGLEFLIYFQGNSAPDKSGLPSDRFSAERTGGSVSTLTIQRTQQEDSAVYLCASSFRRWNTEAFFGQGTRLTVV.

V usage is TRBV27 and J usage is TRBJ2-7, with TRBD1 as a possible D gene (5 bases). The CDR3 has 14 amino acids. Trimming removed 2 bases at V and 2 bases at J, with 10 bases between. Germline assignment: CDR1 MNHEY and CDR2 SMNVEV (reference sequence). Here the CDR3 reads CASSLGLGAYEQYF. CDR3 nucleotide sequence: TGTGCCAGCAGTTTAGGGTTAGGGGCCTACGAGCAGTACTTC.

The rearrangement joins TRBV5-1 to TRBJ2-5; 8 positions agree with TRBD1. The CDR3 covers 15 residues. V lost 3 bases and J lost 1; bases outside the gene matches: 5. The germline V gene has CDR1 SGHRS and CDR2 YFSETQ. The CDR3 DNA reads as TGCGCCAGCAGCTGGACAGGGAATCGCCAAGAGACCCAGTACTTC. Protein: CASSWTGNRQETQYF.

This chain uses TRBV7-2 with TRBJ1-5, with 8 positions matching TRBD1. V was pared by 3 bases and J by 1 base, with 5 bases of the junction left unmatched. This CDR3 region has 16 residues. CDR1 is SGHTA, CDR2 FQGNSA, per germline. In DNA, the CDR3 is TGTGCCAGCAGCTTCTATACAGGGGGGAGCAATCAGCCCCAGCATTTT. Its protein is CASSFYTGGSNQPQHF.

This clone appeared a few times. As DNA, the CDR3 is TGTGCCAGCAGTCCCGTGTCGGGGCGATACGAGCAGTACTTC. Translating it yields CASSPVSGRYEQYF. V is TRBV6-6 and J is TRBJ2-7; D could derive from TRBD1 or TRBD2 (5 bases each). Trimming took off 5 bases at V and 4 bases at J, with 15 bases between the two ends. CDR1 is MNHNY, CDR2 SVGAGI, per germline (reference sequence). The CDR3 is 14 amino acids.

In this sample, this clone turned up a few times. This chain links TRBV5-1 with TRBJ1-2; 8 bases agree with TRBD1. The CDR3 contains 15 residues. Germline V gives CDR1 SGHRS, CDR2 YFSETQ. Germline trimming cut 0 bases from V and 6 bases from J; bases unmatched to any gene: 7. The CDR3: CASSLAEQGVDGYTF. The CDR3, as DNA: TGCGCCAGCAGCTTGGCTGAACAGGGGGTTGATGGCTACACCTTC.